The 30 T cell receptor beta chains below all came from one sample that was sequenced in a study of blood T cell repertoires in COVID-19. Repertoires were generated with immunoSEQ multiplex PCR, while TCRdb's copy carries only in-frame clones and drops some. The table has approximately 270,000 clones, 75% to 90% seen once; the top ten hold more than 3.5%. Sequencing was performed on PBMCs or T cells enriched from blood (not recorded which). These receptors were obtained from a woman in her twenties or thirties who had recovered from COVID-19.

The chain employs TRBV7-9 and TRBJ1-4; the match to TRBD1 covers 8 bases. CDR3 length: 15 amino acids. Per the germline V gene, CDR1 is SEHNR and CDR2 is FQNEAQ (reference sequence). V trimming: 7 bases; J trimming: 3 bases; junction bases outside the gene matches: 7. The CDR3 nucleotides are TGTGCCAGCACCGAGGACAGGGTGGCTAATGAAAAACTGTTTTTT. Amino acids: CASTEDRVANEKLFF.

V and J are TRBV6-5 and TRBJ1-5; TRBD1 is a possible D gene (6 bases). CDR3 length equals 14 residues. The germline V gene has CDR1 MNHEY and CDR2 SVGAGI. V lost 8 bases and J lost 2, with 13 bases in between. CDR3 in DNA: TGTGCCAGCTCAGGGGTATATGGCAATCAGCCCCAGCATTTT. The encoded protein is CASSGVYGNQPQHF.

V is TRBV27 and J is TRBJ2-2, with TRBD1 matching over 7 bases. V lost 3 bases and J lost 2; bases outside the gene matches: 6. Germline V gene data show CDR1 as MNHEY and CDR2 as SMNVEV (reference sequence). This CDR3 is 16 amino acids long. The CDR3 protein is CASSFAGTANTGELFF. In DNA, the CDR3 is TGTGCCAGCAGTTTTGCCGGGACAGCCAACACCGGGGAGCTGTTTTTT.

The chain combines TRBV14 with TRBJ1-5; 7 positions match TRBD1. V gave up 3 bases and J gave up 3 bases; unmatched junction bases: 5. Looked up from germline, CDR1 is SGHDN and CDR2 is FVKESK. The CDR3 is 15 residues long. The CDR3 here is CASSQADRANQPQHF. CDR3 DNA sequence: TGTGCCAGCAGCCAGGCCGACAGGGCCAATCAGCCCCAGCATTTT.

The chain links TRBV28 to TRBJ1-2; 8 bases are shared with TRBD1. This CDR3 is 13 amino acids long. Germline V lookup: CDR1 MDHEN, CDR2 SYDVKM. J lost 10 bases, V lost 3 bases, and 7 bases had no gene match. CDR3 DNA sequence: TGTGCCAGCAGTTTCCCCATGGGACAGGCCTACACCTTC. This codes for CASSFPMGQAYTF.

This rearrangement joins TRBV7-9 to TRBJ1-1; D is uncertain. Germline CDR1 SEHNR, CDR2 FQNEAQ (reference sequence). CDR3 length: 14 amino acids. Trimming pared 5 bases from V and 11 bases from J, leaving 21 bases between. This CDR3 is CASSPSGGFVDAFF. CDR3 in DNA: TGTGCCAGCAGCCCATCCGGAGGGTTTGTGGATGCTTTCTTT.

V and J are TRBV2 and TRBJ1-4; no clear D gene. V gave up 7 bases and J gave up 0 bases, with 9 bases separating them. CDR1 is SNHLY, CDR2 FYNNEI, per germline. There are 14 residues in the CDR3. The CDR3 sequence is CASTLLTTNEKLFF. The CDR3 bases are TGTGCCAGCACCCTATTGACAACTAATGAAAAACTGTTTTTT.

This clone was detected only once. This rearrangement joins TRBV6-4 to TRBJ1-5; 9 bases match TRBD1. The CDR3 runs to 19 residues. The trim removed 0 bases at V and 5 bases at J, leaving 14 bases unmatched. The germline CDR1 and CDR2 sequences are MRHNA and SNTAGT. CDR3 sequence (DNA): TGTGCCAGCAGTGACTCGGTGGGACAGGGACACATATGGGATCAGCCCCAGCATTTT. Translated, it gives CASSDSVGQGHIWDQPQHF.

The DNA for the CDR3 is TGTGCCAGCAGTTACTCAGCGGAATCCTACGAGCAGTACTTC. It yields the protein CASSYSAESYEQYF. The V call is TRBV6-5, the J call TRBJ2-7, with TRBD2 as a possible D gene (5 bases). V lost 0 bases and J lost 1, with 7 bases in between. The V gene's germline CDR1 is MNHEY and CDR2 SVGAGI. CDR3 length: 14 amino acids.

V gene TRBV15 combines with J gene TRBJ2-2; weak D call: TRBD1 (5 bases). This CDR3 has 13 amino acids. The germline V gene encodes CDR1 LNHNV and CDR2 YYDKDF (reference sequence). V dropped 6 bases and J dropped 7 bases, with 12 bases sitting between them. The CDR3 DNA reads as TGTGCCACCAGTTCCAAGGGGATCGGGGAGCTGTTTTTT. Amino acids: CATSSKGIGELFF.

Written as DNA, the CDR3 is TGTGCCAGCAGCCTTCCCCGGGACAGGGGTCCTGGGGCCAACGTCCTGACTTTC. Translated: CASSLPRDRGPGANVLTF. The rearrangement links TRBV14 to TRBJ2-6; 10 nucleotides match TRBD1. Germline V gene sequence: CDR1 SGHDN, CDR2 FVKESK. The CDR3 length is 18 residues. With V trimmed by 4 bases and J by 2 bases, 8 bases remained unmatched.

V is TRBV7-9 and J is TRBJ2-7, with a possible D match to TRBD1 (5 bases). From germline, CDR1 is SEHNR and CDR2 FQNEAQ (reference sequence). The CDR3 spans 14 residues. V dropped 3 bases and J dropped 3 bases, with 12 bases sitting between them. The CDR3 protein is CASSLPGILYEQYF. The CDR3 bases are TGTGCCAGCAGCTTGCCAGGGATTCTCTACGAGCAGTACTTC.

The chain employs TRBV27 and TRBJ2-7; the match to TRBD2 covers 8 bases. The V gene's germline CDR1 is MNHEY and CDR2 SMNVEV (reference sequence). The CDR3 consists of 17 residues. V trimming: 0 bases; J trimming: 0 bases; junction bases outside the gene matches: 7. This chain's CDR3 is CASSLSTSREGSYEQYF. The CDR3, as DNA: TGTGCCAGCAGTTTATCGACCTCACGGGAGGGCTCCTACGAGCAGTACTTC.

The chain carries TRBV5-1 and TRBJ2-2; D is perhaps TRBD2 (6 bases). V was cut by 0 bases and J by 5 bases, with 11 bases left in between. CDR3 length equals 15 residues. The V gene's germline CDR1 is SGHRS and CDR2 YFSETQ. CDR3 bases: TGCGCCAGCAGCTTGGGGGCAGGGAGGACCGGGGAGCTGTTTTTT. This gives the protein CASSLGAGRTGELFF. The full variable domain, with the rest looked up from reference TRBV5-1 and TRBJ2-2, is KAGVTQTPRYLIKTRGQQVTLSCSPISGHRSVSWYQQTPGQGLQFLFEYFSETQRNKGNFPGRFSGRQFSNSRSEMNVSTLELGDSALYLCASSLGAGRTGELFFGEGSRLTVL.

The chain joins TRBV5-1 to TRBJ2-3, with 9 nucleotides matching TRBD2. With V trimmed by 0 bases and J by 2 bases, 4 bases remained unmatched. The CDR3 is made up of 16 amino acids. Per germline, CDR1 SGHRS and CDR2 YFSETQ. CDR3 DNA: TGCGCCAGCAGCTTGGTTGCGGGGGGGCTCACAGATACGCAGTATTTT. Its protein product is CASSLVAGGLTDTQYF.

This clone was observed a handful of times. This chain joins TRBV11-2 and TRBJ1-2, with D perhaps matching TRBD1 (6 bases). Germline-derived CDR1 and CDR2 are SGHAT and FQNNGV. The CDR3 contains 12 residues. V shed 5 bases and J shed 8 bases, with 12 bases lying between them. This chain's CDR3 is CASSPGVIGYTF. In DNA, the CDR3 is TGTGCCAGCAGCCCAGGGGTAATCGGCTACACCTTC.

The chain uses TRBV19 and TRBJ1-1, with TRBD1 identical over 7 bases. In germline, CDR1 is LNHDA, CDR2 SQIVND (reference sequence). J was trimmed by 2 bases and V by 7 bases; bases with no gene match: 7. The CDR3 length is 14 residues. CDR3 amino acids: CASNPGGDNTEAFF. The DNA of the CDR3 is TGTGCCAGTAACCCAGGGGGAGATAACACTGAAGCTTTCTTT.

The rearrangement joins TRBV6-5 to TRBJ2-2; a possible D gene is TRBD2 (6 bases). The ends were cut back, 6 bases at V and 6 bases at J, with 17 bases in the middle. The CDR3 covers 15 residues. Germline lookup yields CDR1 MNHEY and CDR2 SVGAGI. CDR3 in amino acids: CASSVAGPVPGELFF. The CDR3 nucleotides read TGTGCCAGCAGCGTGGCGGGACCAGTTCCCGGGGAGCTGTTTTTT.

Turning to this clone: The same CDR3 arises from other DNA sequences in this sample as well. CDR3 sequence (DNA): TGTGCCAGCAGTTCATGGACAGGGAACTATGGCTACACCTTC. It translates to CASSSWTGNYGYTF. The V gene is TRBV28, the J gene TRBJ1-2; 8 bases line up with TRBD1. V lost 4 bases to trimming and J lost 2 bases; unmatched junction nucleotides: 3. The V gene's germline CDR1 is MDHEN and CDR2 SYDVKM. The length of the CDR3 is 14 residues.

This chain connects TRBV7-2 to TRBJ1-3; TRBD1 is a possible D gene (6 bases). V lost 5 bases and J 3 bases, leaving 14 bases between the germline ends. The germline gives CDR1 SGHTA, CDR2 FQGNSA. This CDR3 comprises 15 residues. Written as DNA, the CDR3 is TGTGCCAGCAGCCCTTCACCAGGGGATGGAAACACCATATATTTT. Translated: CASSPSPGDGNTIYF. Variable domain in full (rest from reference TRBV7-2 and TRBJ1-3): GAGVSQSPSNKVTEKGKDVELRCDPISGHTALYWYRQSLGQGLEFLIYFQGNSAPDKSGLPSDRFSAERTGGSVSTLTIQRTQQEDSAVYLCASSPSPGDGNTIYFGEGSWLTVV.

This chain uses TRBV5-1 with TRBJ2-1; 8 bases fit TRBD2. The V segment lost 4 bases and the J segment 9 bases; nucleotides outside the gene matches: 3. Per the germline V gene, CDR1 is SGHRS and CDR2 is YFSETQ. The CDR3 consists of 12 residues. The CDR3 sequence is CASSATSGEQFF. CDR3 DNA sequence: TGCGCCAGCAGCGCAACTAGCGGTGAGCAGTTCTTC. Together with reference TRBV5-1 and TRBJ2-1, the CDR3 gives the full variable domain: KAGVTQTPRYLIKTRGQQVTLSCSPISGHRSVSWYQQTPGQGLQFLFEYFSETQRNKGNFPGRFSGRQFSNSRSEMNVSTLELGDSALYLCASSATSGEQFFGPGTRLTVL.

The V gene is TRBV19, the J gene TRBJ1-2; no clear D. This CDR3 has 13 amino acids. Germline CDR1 LNHDA, CDR2 SQIVND (reference sequence). The V gene lost 4 bases and the J gene lost 1 base, with 7 bases spanning the gap. The CDR3 sequence: CASSKSVNYGYTF. CDR3 in DNA: TGTGCCAGTAGTAAGAGTGTTAACTATGGCTACACCTTC.

The chain is built from TRBV2 and TRBJ2-7, with 8 bases lining up with TRBD2. V was pared by 6 bases and J by 6 bases, with 16 bases of the junction left unmatched. This CDR3 has 16 amino acids. Germline V gene data show CDR1 as SNHLY and CDR2 as FYNNEI. As DNA, the CDR3 is TGTGCCAGCAGGGGGCTGGGAGCGGGGGCACAAAGCGAGCAGTACTTC. Its protein product is CASRGLGAGAQSEQYF.

The rearrangement uses TRBV15 and TRBJ1-5, with TRBD1 matching over 10 bases. From germline, CDR1 is LNHNV and CDR2 YYDKDF (reference sequence). The CDR3 is 20 amino acids. J gave up 5 bases and V 3 bases, and 19 bases lay outside the gene matches. CDR3 bases: TGTGCCACCAGCAGCACACCACCGGGACAGGGGCCGTGGGATGATCAGCCCCAGCATTTT. Protein sequence: CATSSTPPGQGPWDDQPQHF.

This chain uses TRBV4-2 with TRBJ1-1; the D is unclear. Germline V gene lookup returns CDR1 LGHNA and CDR2 YNFKEQ. The V gene lost 4 bases and the J gene lost 3 bases, with 9 bases spanning the gap. The CDR3 runs 13 residues. In DNA, the CDR3 is TGTGCCAGCAGCCCCTTTGTTGACACTGAAGCTTTCTTT. It codes for CASSPFVDTEAFF.

The rearrangement uses TRBV19 and TRBJ1-5; TRBD1 is a possible D gene (6 bases). Germline V gene lookup returns CDR1 LNHDA and CDR2 SQIVND (reference sequence). Trimming pared 0 bases from V and 0 bases from J, leaving 9 bases between. This CDR3 is 16 amino acids long. The CDR3: CASSIDGTRSNQPQHF. CDR3 coding DNA: TGTGCCAGTAGTATAGACGGGACACGTAGCAATCAGCCCCAGCATTTT.

The chain carries TRBV5-4 and TRBJ2-7; 10 bases map to TRBD2. Looked up from germline, CDR1 is SGHNT and CDR2 is YYREEE (reference sequence). This CDR3 contains 18 residues. Losses at the gene ends were 4 bases for V and 0 bases for J; bases not matched to a gene: 13. The CDR3 nucleotides read TGTGCCAGCAGCGAAGGGCCTAGCGGGAGAAGGGGCTCCTACGAGCAGTACTTC. Translated, it gives CASSEGPSGRRGSYEQYF.

The chain recombines TRBV19 with TRBJ2-1, with 7 bases matching TRBD1. The CDR3 has 13 amino acids. V shed 8 bases and J 4 bases; nucleotides not matched to a gene: 5. Per the germline V gene, CDR1 is LNHDA and CDR2 is SQIVND (reference sequence). The CDR3 spells CASRPGQYNEQFF. Written as DNA, the CDR3 is TGTGCCAGTCGACCGGGACAGTACAATGAGCAGTTCTTC.

V and J are TRBV6-5 and TRBJ2-3; 8 bases match TRBD2. The J segment lost 0 bases and the V segment lost 11 bases, leaving 10 bases of the junction unmatched. This CDR3 spans 15 amino acids. Germline CDR1 is MNHEY and CDR2 is SVGAGI. The CDR3 nucleotides are TGTGCCGGCGGGGGCTTAGCGGGAAGCACAGATACGCAGTATTTT. It yields the protein CAGGGLAGSTDTQYF.

The chain combines TRBV7-3 with TRBJ2-1, with D possibly being TRBD2 (6 bases). In germline, CDR1 is SGHTA, CDR2 FQGTGA. Deletions cut 5 bases from V and 8 bases from J, with 19 bases between. This CDR3 contains 15 residues. For the CDR3, the DNA is TGTGCCAGCAGCCCTGCGGGATCAGCTTACGATGAGCAGTTCTTC. Protein: CASSPAGSAYDEQFF.